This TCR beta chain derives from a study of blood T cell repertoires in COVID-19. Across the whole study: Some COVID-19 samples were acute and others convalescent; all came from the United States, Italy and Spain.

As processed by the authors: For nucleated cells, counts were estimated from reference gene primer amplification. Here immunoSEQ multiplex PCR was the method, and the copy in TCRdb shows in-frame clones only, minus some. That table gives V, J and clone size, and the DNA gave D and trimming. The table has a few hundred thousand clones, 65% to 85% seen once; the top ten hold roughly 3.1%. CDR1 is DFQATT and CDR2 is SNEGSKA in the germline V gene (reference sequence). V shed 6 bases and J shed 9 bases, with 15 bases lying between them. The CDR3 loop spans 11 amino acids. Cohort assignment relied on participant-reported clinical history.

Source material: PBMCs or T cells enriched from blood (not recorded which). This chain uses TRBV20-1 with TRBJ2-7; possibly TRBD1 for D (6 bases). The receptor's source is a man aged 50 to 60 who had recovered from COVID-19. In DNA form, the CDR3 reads TGCAGTGCCCCCTCAGGGGATGGGCAGTACTTC. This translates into CSAPSGDGQYF.